The clone carrying this T cell receptor (beta chain) was seen only a few times. No antigen is known for it. Primers for the PCR totalled 60 Vbeta and 13 Jbeta. Clones were read by immunoSEQ multiplex PCR, and TCRdb kept only the in-frame ones, dropping some. The table records about 84,000 clones, about 60% of them present only once. CDR1 is LGHNA and CDR2 is YNFKEQ in the germline V gene. Trimming removed 4 bases from V and 4 bases from J, with 11 bases in between. CDR3 size: 13 residues. These data originate in a study of cytomegalovirus exposure and HLA in healthy donors. Overall study: Findings of an earlier analysis included around 120 million unique TCR beta sequences from roughly 200 million T cells.

Study-level points and caveats: The records held CMV serostatus as the only immune exposure information.

The gene calls are TRBV4-2 and TRBJ2-7; TRBD1 is a possible D gene (5 bases). The receptor was derived from a woman aged 40 to 50 in good health and CMV-seropositive. The sequencing input was PBMCs. The CDR3 coding sequence is TGTGCCAGCAGCCGAGACAAGGGGTACGAGCAGTACTTC. Its translation is CASSRDKGYEQYF.